The 13 T cell receptor beta chains in this list originate from one sample, sequenced in a study of cytomegalovirus exposure and HLA in healthy donors (dated by TCRdb to 2016 to 2017). Libraries were built with the immunoSEQ multiplex PCR assay. The multiplex PCR relied on a mix of 60 forward primers for TCR Vbeta segments and 13 reverse primers for TCR Jbeta segments. As stored in TCRdb, this immuneACCESS dataset retains in-frame rearrangements with V and J assigned. A fraction of the clones does not appear; measured against another copy, unresolved V genes explain less than half of the discrepancy, and the remainder lacks a known reason. This sample comprises 120,000 to 150,000 clones, about three quarters of them detected only once. Less than 1.5% of the sample is in the top ten clones. Source material: PBMCs. These TCRs come from a male donor in good health and CMV-seropositive.

The V gene is TRBV7-8, the J gene TRBJ2-5; TRBD2 aligns across 7 bases. After removal of 6 bases from V and 4 bases from J, the junction contained 2 bases not matched to a gene. CDR1 and CDR2 from the germline V gene are SGHVS and FQNEAQ. This CDR3 contains 12 residues. CDR3 sequence: CASSASGETQYF. CDR3 DNA: TGTGCCAGCAGTGCTAGCGGAGAGACCCAGTACTTC.

The V and J genes are TRBV7-2 and TRBJ2-5; 9 positions match TRBD2. The CDR3 covers 17 residues. V was pared by 1 base and J by 5 bases, with 11 bases of the junction left unmatched. Looked up from germline, CDR1 is SGHTA and CDR2 is FQGNSA. The DNA of the CDR3 is TGTGCCAGCAGCTTAGGGTCGTTGCGGGAGGGCCATGAGACCCAGTACTTC. As protein: CASSLGSLREGHETQYF.

The chain has TRBV6-6 and TRBJ1-3; D not resolved. The CDR3 consists of 13 residues. Trimming left V 2 bases short and J 3 bases short, with 5 bases between. The germline V gene has CDR1 MNHNY and CDR2 SVGAGI (reference sequence). This chain's CDR3 is CASSYNGGNTIYF. In DNA, the CDR3 is TGTGCCAGCAGTTACAACGGTGGAAACACCATATATTTT.

The chain couples TRBV7-6 to TRBJ1-6, with D perhaps TRBD1 (5 bases). The V and J ends lost 5 bases and 8 bases respectively, with 7 bases between them. The CDR3 extends over 12 amino acids. The V gene's germline CDR1 is SGHVS and CDR2 FNYEAQ. The CDR3 DNA sequence: TGTGCCAGCAGCGTCAGGGATTCACCCCTCCACTTT. Its translation: CASSVRDSPLHF.

This clone was seen only once. This rearrangement joins TRBV18 to TRBJ1-3; no clear D. Trimming removed 1 base at V and 0 bases at J, with 13 bases between. This CDR3 spans 17 amino acids. CDR1 KGHSH and CDR2 LQKENI come from the germline V gene. This CDR3 is CASSPLAPRVSGNTIYF. DNA for the CDR3: TGTGCCAGCTCACCACTGGCCCCGCGGGTCTCTGGAAACACCATATATTTT.

The gene calls are TRBV7-8 and TRBJ2-3; D gene uncertain. The CDR3 has 11 residues. Between the trimmed V and J ends, which lost 3 bases and 6 bases, there was a span of 4 bases. Looked up from germline, CDR1 is SGHVS and CDR2 is FQNEAQ. For the CDR3, the DNA is TGTGCCAGCAGCTTGCGTGATACGCAGTATTTT. The encoded protein is CASSLRDTQYF.

The gene calls are TRBV5-1 and TRBJ2-2; D unresolved. CDR1 and CDR2 (germline): SGHRS, YFSETQ. V was shortened by 5 bases and J by 6 bases, with 14 bases between the two germline ends. This CDR3 spans 14 amino acids. Here the CDR3 reads CASRGDRGAGELFF. CDR3 nucleotides: TGCGCCAGCAGAGGCGATCGAGGAGCCGGGGAGCTGTTTTTT.

The rearrangement uses TRBV19 and TRBJ1-5; 9 bases are a match to TRBD1. Germline V gene data show CDR1 as LNHDA and CDR2 as SQIVND (reference sequence). The ends lost 8 bases at V and 1 base at J; junction bases unmatched: 9. This CDR3 region has 16 residues. The CDR3 coding sequence is TGTGCCAGTGGAAAACAGGGGGCGCAAAGCAATCAGCCCCAGCATTTT. This sequence encodes CASGKQGAQSNQPQHF.

As DNA, the CDR3 is TGTGCCAGCAGTGATGGAGTGTGGGGTCAGGGAGGAAACACCATATATTTT. Amino acid sequence: CASSDGVWGQGGNTIYF. The chain joins TRBV25-1 to TRBJ1-3, with D possibly being TRBD1 (5 bases). The CDR3 loop spans 17 amino acids. CDR1 is MGHDK, CDR2 SYGVNS, per germline. Trimming cost V 3 bases and J 4 bases, with 19 bases left between them.

The V gene is TRBV6-6, the J gene TRBJ1-5; 8 bases are shared with TRBD1. Germline CDR1 is MNHNY and CDR2 is SVGAGI (reference sequence). The CDR3 loop spans 15 amino acids. J gave up 6 bases and V 6 bases, and 10 bases lay outside the gene matches. CDR3 in amino acids: CASSSGTGLGQPQHF. The CDR3 DNA reads TGTGCCAGCAGCTCCGGGACAGGATTAGGTCAGCCCCAGCATTTT.

Many counts were recorded for this clone. This rearrangement joins TRBV6-4 to TRBJ2-1; 11 nucleotides align to TRBD2. The CDR3 has 16 residues. V lost 4 bases to trimming and J lost 0 bases; unmatched junction nucleotides: 2. CDR1 MRHNA and CDR2 SNTAGT come from the germline V gene. The CDR3 region has the DNA TGTGCCAGCAGTGTAGCGGGAGGGAGCTCCTACAATGAGCAGTTCTTC. It codes for CASSVAGGSSYNEQFF.

In its sample, this clone was seen a few times. The chain uses TRBV13 and TRBJ2-7; no clear D gene. Germline V gene data show CDR1 as PRHDT and CDR2 as FYEKMQ (reference sequence). V was trimmed by 1 base and J by 5 bases, leaving 3 bases between them. This CDR3 comprises 11 residues. The CDR3 loop is CASSLVDEQYF. In DNA, the CDR3 is TGTGCCAGCAGCTTAGTAGACGAGCAGTACTTC.

The rearrangement uses TRBV9 and TRBJ2-3; unclear D gene. Trimming took off 1 base at V and 1 base at J, with 4 bases between the two ends. The CDR3 has 13 amino acids. Germline CDR1 is SGDLS and CDR2 is YYNGEE. CDR3 sequence (DNA): TGTGCCAGCAGCGTAAGCCGCACAGATACGCAGTATTTT. Amino acids: CASSVSRTDTQYF. Full variable domain (remainder filled in from reference TRBV9 and TRBJ2-3): DSGVTQTPKHLITATGQRVTLRCSPRSGDLSVYWYQQSLDQGLQFLIQYYNGEERAKGNILERFSAQQFPDLHSELNLSSLELGDSALYFCASSVSRTDTQYFGPGTRLTVL.